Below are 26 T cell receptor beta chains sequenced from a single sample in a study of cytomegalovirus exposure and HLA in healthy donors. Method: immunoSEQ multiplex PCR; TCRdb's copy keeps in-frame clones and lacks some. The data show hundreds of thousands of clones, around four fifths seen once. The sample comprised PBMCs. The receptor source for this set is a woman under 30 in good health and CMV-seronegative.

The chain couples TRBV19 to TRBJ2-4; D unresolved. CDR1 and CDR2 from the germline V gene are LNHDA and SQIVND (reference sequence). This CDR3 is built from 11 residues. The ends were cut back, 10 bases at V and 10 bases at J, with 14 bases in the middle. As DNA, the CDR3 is TGTGCCACTCCACATTCAAGGATTCAGTACTTC. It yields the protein CATPHSRIQYF.

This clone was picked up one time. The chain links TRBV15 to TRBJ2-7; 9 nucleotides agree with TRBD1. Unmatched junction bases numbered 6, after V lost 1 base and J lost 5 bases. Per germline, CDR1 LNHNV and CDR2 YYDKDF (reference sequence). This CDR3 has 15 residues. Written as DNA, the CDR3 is TGTGCCACCAGCAGAGGAGGGACAGGGTCTCACGAGCAGTACTTC. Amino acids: CATSRGGTGSHEQYF.

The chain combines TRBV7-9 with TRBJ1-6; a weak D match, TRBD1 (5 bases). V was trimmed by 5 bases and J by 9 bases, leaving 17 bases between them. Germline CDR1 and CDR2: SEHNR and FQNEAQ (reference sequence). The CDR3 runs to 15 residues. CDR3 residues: CASSLGHDGSSPLHF. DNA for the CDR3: TGTGCCAGCAGCCTAGGACACGATGGCAGTTCACCCCTCCACTTT.

This CDR3 is CASSRFAGPDTQYF. The CDR3 bases are TGCGCCAGCAGCCGATTCGCGGGGCCAGATACGCAGTATTTT. J is TRBJ2-3 and V is TRBV4-1; a possible D gene is TRBD2 (6 bases). The CDR3 sequence is 14 residues long. Germline V lookup: CDR1 MGHRA, CDR2 YSYEKL. V was cut by 4 bases and J by 4 bases, with 12 bases left in between.

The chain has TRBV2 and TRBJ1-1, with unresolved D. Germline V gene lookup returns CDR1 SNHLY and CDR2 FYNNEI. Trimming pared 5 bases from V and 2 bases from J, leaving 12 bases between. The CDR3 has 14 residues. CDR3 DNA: TGTGCCAGCAGTCCCCGGTACGCAAACACTGAAGCTTTCTTT. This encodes CASSPRYANTEAFF.

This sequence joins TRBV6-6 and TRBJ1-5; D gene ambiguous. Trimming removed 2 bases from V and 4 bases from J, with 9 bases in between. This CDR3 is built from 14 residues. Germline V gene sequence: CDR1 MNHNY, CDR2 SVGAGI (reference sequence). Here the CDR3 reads CASSYLAPNQPQHF. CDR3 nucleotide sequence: TGTGCCAGCAGTTACCTGGCACCTAATCAGCCCCAGCATTTT.

The CDR3 reads CASRLGLAGFESDTQYF. CDR3 DNA: TGCGCCAGCAGATTAGGACTAGCGGGATTTGAGTCAGATACGCAGTATTTT. V and J are TRBV5-1 and TRBJ2-3; 12 bases are shared with TRBD2. The J segment lost 4 bases and the V segment lost 5 bases, leaving 11 bases of the junction unmatched. There are 17 residues in the CDR3. Germline-derived CDR1 and CDR2 are SGHRS and YFSETQ. The full variable domain, in which reference TRBV5-1 and TRBJ2-3 provide the parts outside the CDR3, is KAGVTQTPRYLIKTRGQQVTLSCSPISGHRSVSWYQQTPGQGLQFLFEYFSETQRNKGNFPGRFSGRQFSNSRSEMNVSTLELGDSALYLCASRLGLAGFESDTQYFGPGTRLTVL.

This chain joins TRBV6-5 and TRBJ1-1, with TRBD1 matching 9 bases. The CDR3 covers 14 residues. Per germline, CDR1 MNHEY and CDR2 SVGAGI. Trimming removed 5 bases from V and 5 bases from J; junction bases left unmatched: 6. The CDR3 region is CASSRGQGLTEAFF. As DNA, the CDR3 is TGTGCCAGCAGTAGGGGACAGGGACTGACTGAAGCTTTCTTT.

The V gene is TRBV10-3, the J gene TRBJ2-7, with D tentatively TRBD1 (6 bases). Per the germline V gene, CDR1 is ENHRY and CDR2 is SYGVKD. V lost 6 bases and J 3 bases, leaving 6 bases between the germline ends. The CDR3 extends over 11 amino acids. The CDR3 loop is CAIRDSYEQYF. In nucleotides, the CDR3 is TGTGCCATCAGGGACAGCTACGAGCAGTACTTC.

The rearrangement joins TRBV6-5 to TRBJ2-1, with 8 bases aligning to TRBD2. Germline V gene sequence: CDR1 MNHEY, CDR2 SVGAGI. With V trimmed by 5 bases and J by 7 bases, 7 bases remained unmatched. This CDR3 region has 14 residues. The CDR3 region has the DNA TGTGCCAGCAGTAGATTAGCGGGAAGGAATGAGCAGTTCTTC. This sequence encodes CASSRLAGRNEQFF.

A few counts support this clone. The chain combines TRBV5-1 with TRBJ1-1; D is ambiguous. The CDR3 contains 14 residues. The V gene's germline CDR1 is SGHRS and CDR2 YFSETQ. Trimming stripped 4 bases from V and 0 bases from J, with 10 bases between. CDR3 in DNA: TGCGCCAGCAGCAGTGGGTCCATGAACACTGAAGCTTTCTTT. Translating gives CASSSGSMNTEAFF.

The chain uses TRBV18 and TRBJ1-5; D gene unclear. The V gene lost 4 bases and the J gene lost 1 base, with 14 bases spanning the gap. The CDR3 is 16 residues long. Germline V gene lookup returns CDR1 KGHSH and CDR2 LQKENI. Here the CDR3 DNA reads TGTGCCAGCTCACAGGAATCCCCCCGGAGCAATCAGCCCCAGCATTTT. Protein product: CASSQESPRSNQPQHF. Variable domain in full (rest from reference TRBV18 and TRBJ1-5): NAGVMQNPRHLVRRRGQEARLRCSPMKGHSHVYWYRQLPEEGLKFMVYLQKENIIDESGMPKERFSAEFPKEGPSILRIQQVVRGDSAAYFCASSQESPRSNQPQHFGDGTRLSIL.

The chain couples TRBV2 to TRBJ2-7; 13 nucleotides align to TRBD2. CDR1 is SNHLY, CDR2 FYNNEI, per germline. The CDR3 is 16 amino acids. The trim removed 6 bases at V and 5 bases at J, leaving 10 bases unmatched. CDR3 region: CASRDATSGRINEQYF. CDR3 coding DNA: TGTGCCAGCAGGGATGCGACTAGCGGGAGGATAAACGAGCAGTACTTC.

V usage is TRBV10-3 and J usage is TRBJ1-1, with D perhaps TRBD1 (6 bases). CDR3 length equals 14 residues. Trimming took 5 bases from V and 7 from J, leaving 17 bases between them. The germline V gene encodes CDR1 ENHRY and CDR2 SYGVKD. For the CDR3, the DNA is TGTGCCATCAGTTTACAGGGTGGAGGGGGTGAAGCTTTCTTT. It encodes CAISLQGGGGEAFF.

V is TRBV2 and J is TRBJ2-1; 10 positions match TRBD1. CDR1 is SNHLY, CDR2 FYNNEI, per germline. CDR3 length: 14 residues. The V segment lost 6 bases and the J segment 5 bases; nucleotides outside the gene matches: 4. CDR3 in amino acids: CASSRDRGDNEQFF. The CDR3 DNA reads TGTGCCAGCAGCCGGGACAGGGGTGACAATGAGCAGTTCTTC.

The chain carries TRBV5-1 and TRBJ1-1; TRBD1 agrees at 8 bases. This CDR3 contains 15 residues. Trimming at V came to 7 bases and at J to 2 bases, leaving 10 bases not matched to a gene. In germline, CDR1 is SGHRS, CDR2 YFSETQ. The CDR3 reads CASRGTGFANTEAFF. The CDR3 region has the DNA TGCGCCAGCCGCGGGACAGGATTCGCCAACACTGAAGCTTTCTTT.

The CDR3 loop reads CASRELWEGVIGYTF. CDR3 DNA sequence: TGTGCCAGCAGGGAGTTGTGGGAGGGGGTGATCGGCTACACCTTC. V and J are TRBV6-6 and TRBJ1-2; TRBD1 might be the D (6 bases). Germline CDR1 reads MNHNY; CDR2 reads SVGAGI (reference sequence). V was pared by 6 bases and J by 8 bases, with 22 bases between. There are 15 residues in the CDR3.

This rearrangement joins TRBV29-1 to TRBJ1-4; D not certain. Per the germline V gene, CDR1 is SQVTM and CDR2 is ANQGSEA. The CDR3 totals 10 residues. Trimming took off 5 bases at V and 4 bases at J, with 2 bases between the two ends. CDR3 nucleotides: TGCAGCGTTTTTAATGAAAAACTGTTTTTT. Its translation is CSVFNEKLFF. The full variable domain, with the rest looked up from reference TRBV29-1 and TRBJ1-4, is SAVISQKPSRDICQRGTSLTIQCQVDSQVTMMFWYRQQPGQSLTLIATANQGSEATYESGFVIDKFPISRPNLTFSTLTVSNMSPEDSSIYLCSVFNEKLFFGSGTQLSVL.

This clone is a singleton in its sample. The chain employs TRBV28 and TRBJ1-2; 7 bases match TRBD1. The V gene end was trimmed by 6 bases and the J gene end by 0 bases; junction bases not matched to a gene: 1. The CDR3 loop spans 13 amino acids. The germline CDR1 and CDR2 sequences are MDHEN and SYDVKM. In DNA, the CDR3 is TGTGCCAGCAGACAGGGGACTAACTATGGCTACACCTTC. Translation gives CASRQGTNYGYTF.

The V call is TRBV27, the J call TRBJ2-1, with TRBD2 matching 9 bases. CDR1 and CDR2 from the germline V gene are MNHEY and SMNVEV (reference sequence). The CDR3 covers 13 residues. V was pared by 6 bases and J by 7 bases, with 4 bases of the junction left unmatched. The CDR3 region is CASSNSGRNEQFF. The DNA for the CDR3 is TGTGCCAGCAGCAATAGCGGGAGAAATGAGCAGTTCTTC.

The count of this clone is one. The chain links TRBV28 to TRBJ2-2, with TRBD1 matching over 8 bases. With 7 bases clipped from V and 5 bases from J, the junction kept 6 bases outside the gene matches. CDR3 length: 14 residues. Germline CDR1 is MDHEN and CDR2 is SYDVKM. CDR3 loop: CASTQGAWTGELFF. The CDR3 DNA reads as TGTGCCAGCACCCAGGGGGCGTGGACCGGGGAGCTGTTTTTT.

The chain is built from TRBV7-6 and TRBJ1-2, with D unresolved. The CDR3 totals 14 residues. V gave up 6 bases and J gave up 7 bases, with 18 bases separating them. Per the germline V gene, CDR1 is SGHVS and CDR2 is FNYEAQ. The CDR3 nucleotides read TGTGCCAGCAGTCAGTACAGCAGCAGGCCTGGCTACACCTTC. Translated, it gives CASSQYSSRPGYTF. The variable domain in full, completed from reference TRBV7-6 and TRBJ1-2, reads GAGVSQSPRYKVTKRGQDVALRCDPISGHVSLYWYRQALGQGPEFLTYFNYEAQQDKSGLPNDRFSAERPEGSISTLTIQRTEQRDSAMYRCASSQYSSRPGYTFGSGTRLTVV.

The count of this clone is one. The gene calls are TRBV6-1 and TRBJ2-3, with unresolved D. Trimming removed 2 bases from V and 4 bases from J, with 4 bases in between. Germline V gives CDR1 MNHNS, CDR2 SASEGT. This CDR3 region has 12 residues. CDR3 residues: CASSEQSDTQYF. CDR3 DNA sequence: TGTGCCAGCAGTGAACAGTCAGATACGCAGTATTTT.

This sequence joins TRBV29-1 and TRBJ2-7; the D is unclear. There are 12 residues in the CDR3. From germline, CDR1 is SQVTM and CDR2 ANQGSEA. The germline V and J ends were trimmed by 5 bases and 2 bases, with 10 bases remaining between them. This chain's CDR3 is CSVSVPPYEQYF. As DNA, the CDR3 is TGCAGCGTTTCCGTCCCCCCCTACGAGCAGTACTTC.

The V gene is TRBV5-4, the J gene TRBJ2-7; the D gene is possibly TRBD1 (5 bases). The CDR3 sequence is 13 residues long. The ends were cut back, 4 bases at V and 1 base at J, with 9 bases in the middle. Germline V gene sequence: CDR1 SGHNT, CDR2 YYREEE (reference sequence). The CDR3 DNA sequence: TGTGCCAGCAGCGCGGACACGTCCTACGAGCAGTACTTC. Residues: CASSADTSYEQYF.

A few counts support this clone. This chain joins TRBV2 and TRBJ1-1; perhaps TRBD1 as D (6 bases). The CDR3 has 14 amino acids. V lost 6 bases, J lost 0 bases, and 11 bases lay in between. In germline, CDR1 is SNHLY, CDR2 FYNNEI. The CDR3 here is CASSPGGLNTEAFF. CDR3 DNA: TGTGCCAGCAGCCCGGGGGGCCTGAACACTGAAGCTTTCTTT. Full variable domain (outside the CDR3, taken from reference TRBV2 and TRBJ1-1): EPEVTQTPSHQVTQMGQEVILRCVPISNHLYFYWYRQILGQKVEFLVSFYNNEISEKSEIFDDQFSVERPDGSNFTLKIRSTKLEDSAMYFCASSPGGLNTEAFFGQGTRLTVV.